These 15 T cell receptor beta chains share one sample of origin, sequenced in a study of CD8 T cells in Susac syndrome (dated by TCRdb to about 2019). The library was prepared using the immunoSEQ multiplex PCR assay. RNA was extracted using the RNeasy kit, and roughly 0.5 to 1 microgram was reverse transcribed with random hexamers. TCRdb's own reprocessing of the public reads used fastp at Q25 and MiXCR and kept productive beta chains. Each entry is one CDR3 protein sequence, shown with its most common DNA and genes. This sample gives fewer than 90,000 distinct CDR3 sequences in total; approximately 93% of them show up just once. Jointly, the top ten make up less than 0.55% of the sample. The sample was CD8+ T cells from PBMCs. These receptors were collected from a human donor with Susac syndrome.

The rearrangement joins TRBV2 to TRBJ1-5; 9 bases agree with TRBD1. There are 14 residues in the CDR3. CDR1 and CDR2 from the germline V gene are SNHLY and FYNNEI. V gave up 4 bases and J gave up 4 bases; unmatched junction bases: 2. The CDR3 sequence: CASSGQGGNQPQHF. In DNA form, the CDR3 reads TGTGCCAGCAGTGGACAGGGGGGGAATCAGCCCCAGCATTTT.

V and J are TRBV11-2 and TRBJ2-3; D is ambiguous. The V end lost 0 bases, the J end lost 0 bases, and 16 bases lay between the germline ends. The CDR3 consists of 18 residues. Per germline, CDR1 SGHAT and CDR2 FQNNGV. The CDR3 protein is CASSLEGRKLPSTDTQYF. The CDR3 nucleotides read TGTGCCAGCAGCTTAGAAGGCAGGAAGCTCCCTAGCACAGATACGCAGTATTTT.

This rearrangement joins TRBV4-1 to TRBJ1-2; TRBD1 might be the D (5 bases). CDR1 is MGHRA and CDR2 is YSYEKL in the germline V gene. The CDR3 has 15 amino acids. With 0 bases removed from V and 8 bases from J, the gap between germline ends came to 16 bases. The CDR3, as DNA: TGCGCCAGCAGCCAAGAGGGGCACCGGTCGGGGGGCTACACCTTC. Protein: CASSQEGHRSGGYTF.

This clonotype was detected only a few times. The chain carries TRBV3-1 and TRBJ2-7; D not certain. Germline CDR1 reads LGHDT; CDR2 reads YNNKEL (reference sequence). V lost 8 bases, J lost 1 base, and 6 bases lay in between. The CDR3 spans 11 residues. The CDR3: CASFRSYEQYF. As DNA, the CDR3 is TGTGCCAGCTTCCGATCCTACGAGCAGTACTTC.

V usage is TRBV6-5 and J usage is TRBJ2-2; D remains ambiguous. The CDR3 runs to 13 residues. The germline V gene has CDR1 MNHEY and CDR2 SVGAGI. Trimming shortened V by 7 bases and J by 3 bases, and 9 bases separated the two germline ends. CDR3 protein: CASKLGYTGELFF. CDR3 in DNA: TGTGCCAGCAAGCTTGGGTACACCGGGGAGCTGTTTTTT.

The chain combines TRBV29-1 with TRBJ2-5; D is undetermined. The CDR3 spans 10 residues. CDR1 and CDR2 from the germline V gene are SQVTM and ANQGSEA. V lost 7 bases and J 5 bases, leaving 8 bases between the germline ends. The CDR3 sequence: CSAALETQYF. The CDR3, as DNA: TGCAGCGCCGCCCTGGAGACCCAGTACTTC.

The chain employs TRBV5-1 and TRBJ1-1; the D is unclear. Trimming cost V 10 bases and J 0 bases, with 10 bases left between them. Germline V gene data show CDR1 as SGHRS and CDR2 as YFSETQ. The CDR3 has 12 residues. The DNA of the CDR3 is TGCGCCTCGGGGAACATGAACACTGAAGCTTTCTTT. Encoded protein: CASGNMNTEAFF.

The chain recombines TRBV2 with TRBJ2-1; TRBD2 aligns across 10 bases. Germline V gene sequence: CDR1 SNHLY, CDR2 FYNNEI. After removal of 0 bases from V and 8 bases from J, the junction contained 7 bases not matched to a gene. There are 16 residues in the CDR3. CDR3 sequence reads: CASSEAPAGGWDEQFF. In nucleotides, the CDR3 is TGTGCCAGCAGTGAAGCCCCAGCGGGGGGGTGGGATGAGCAGTTCTTC.

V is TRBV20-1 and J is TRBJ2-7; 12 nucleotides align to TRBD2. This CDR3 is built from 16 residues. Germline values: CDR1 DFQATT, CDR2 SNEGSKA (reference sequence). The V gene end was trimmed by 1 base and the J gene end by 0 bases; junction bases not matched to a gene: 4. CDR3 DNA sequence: TGCAGTGCTAGAGGGACTAGCGGGAAATTCTCCTACGAGCAGTACTTC. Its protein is CSARGTSGKFSYEQYF.

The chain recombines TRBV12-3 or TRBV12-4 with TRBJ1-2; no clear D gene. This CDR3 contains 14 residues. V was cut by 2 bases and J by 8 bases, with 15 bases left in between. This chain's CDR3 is CASSLRRAYRGYTF. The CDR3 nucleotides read TGTGCCAGCAGTTTAAGGCGGGCGTATAGAGGCTACACCTTC.

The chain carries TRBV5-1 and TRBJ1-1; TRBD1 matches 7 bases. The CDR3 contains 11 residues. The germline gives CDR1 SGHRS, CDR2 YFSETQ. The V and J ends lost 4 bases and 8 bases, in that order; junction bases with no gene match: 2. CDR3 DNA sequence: TGCGCCAGCAGCCGGGGACAGGAAGCTTTCTTT. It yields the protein CASSRGQEAFF.

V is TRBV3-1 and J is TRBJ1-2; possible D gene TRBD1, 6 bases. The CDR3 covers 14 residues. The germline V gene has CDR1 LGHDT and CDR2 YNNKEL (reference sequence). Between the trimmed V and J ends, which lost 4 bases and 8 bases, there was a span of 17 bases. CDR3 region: CASSPLRGGGGYTF. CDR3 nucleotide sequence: TGTGCCAGCAGCCCTCTCAGGGGTGGAGGAGGCTACACCTTC.

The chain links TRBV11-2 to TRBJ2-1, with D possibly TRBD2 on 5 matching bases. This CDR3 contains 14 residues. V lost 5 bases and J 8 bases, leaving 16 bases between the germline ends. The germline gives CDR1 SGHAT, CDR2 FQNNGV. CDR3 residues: CASSRWVGVDEQFF. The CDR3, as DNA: TGTGCCAGCAGCCGTTGGGTCGGGGTGGATGAGCAGTTCTTC.

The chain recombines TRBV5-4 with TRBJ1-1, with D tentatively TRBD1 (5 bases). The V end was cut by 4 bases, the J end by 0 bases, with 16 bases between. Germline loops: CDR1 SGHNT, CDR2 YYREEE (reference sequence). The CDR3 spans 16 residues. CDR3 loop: CASSPQRDSLNTEAFF. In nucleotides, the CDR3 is TGTGCCAGCAGCCCTCAACGAGACAGCCTGAACACTGAAGCTTTCTTT.

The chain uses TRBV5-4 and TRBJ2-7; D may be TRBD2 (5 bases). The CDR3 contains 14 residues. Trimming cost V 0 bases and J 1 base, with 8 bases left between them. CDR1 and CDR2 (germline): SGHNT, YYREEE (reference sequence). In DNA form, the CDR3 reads TGTGCCAGCAGCTTGGCGGGAAAGTCCTACGAGCAGTACTTC. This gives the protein CASSLAGKSYEQYF.